Shown below are 21 T cell receptor beta chains from a single sample sequenced in a study of blood T cell repertoires in COVID-19. Method: immunoSEQ multiplex PCR; TCRdb's copy keeps in-frame clones and lacks some. Found here are approximately 190,000 clones, about 86% of them singletons; the top ten hold over 13%. Sequencing was performed on peripheral blood. The origin of the receptors is a young man with active or convalescent COVID-19.

The chain is built from TRBV2 and TRBJ1-2; no firm D call. Germline values: CDR1 SNHLY, CDR2 FYNNEI. The CDR3 is made up of 13 amino acids. Trimming took off 6 bases at V and 8 bases at J, with 16 bases between the two ends. The CDR3 protein is CASSDRGLPGYTF. In DNA form, the CDR3 reads TGTGCCAGCAGCGATCGAGGGTTACCGGGCTACACCTTC.

The chain has TRBV6-5 and TRBJ2-1; weak D call: TRBD2 (5 bases). This CDR3 region has 14 residues. V gave up 9 bases and J gave up 7 bases, with 19 bases separating them. Germline-derived CDR1 and CDR2 are MNHEY and SVGAGI. The DNA of the CDR3 is TGTGCCAGTTTGGGAGTTCGCGAGGGTAATGAGCAGTTCTTC. This translates into CASLGVREGNEQFF.

This clone was picked up one time. The chain combines TRBV5-1 with TRBJ1-2, with TRBD1 identical over 8 bases. Germline V CDR1 and CDR2: SGHRS, YFSETQ. The CDR3 contains 15 residues. V trimming: 0 bases; J trimming: 2 bases; junction bases outside the gene matches: 3. The CDR3 is CASSLGQGLNYGYTF. The CDR3 DNA reads TGCGCCAGCAGCTTGGGACAGGGGCTAAACTATGGCTACACCTTC.

The chain joins TRBV30 to TRBJ1-3; D is perhaps TRBD1 (5 bases). Trimming cost V 5 bases and J 0 bases, with 11 bases left between them. Looked up from germline, CDR1 is GTSNPN and CDR2 is SVGIG (reference sequence). The CDR3 is 14 amino acids. This CDR3 reads CAWGRVYSGNTIYF. The CDR3 coding sequence is TGTGCCTGGGGCAGGGTTTACTCTGGAAACACCATATATTTT.

This chain links TRBV20-1 with TRBJ2-1; TRBD2 matches at 10 bases. Trimming at V came to 3 bases and at J to 2 bases, leaving 7 bases not matched to a gene. The CDR3 sequence is 16 residues long. Per germline, CDR1 DFQATT and CDR2 SNEGSKA (reference sequence). CDR3: CSASLAGVGPYNEQFF. The CDR3 bases are TGCAGTGCTAGTCTAGCGGGAGTTGGGCCCTACAATGAGCAGTTCTTC.

The rearrangement uses TRBV7-9 and TRBJ1-1; D remains ambiguous. The CDR3 has 16 amino acids. Germline assignment: CDR1 SEHNR and CDR2 FQNEAQ (reference sequence). Trimming stripped 2 bases from V and 0 bases from J, with 13 bases between. This chain's CDR3 is CASSLTGSWVNTEAFF. The CDR3 DNA sequence: TGTGCCAGCAGCTTAACGGGGTCGTGGGTGAACACTGAAGCTTTCTTT. The full variable domain, in which reference TRBV7-9 and TRBJ1-1 provide the parts outside the CDR3, is DTGVSQNPRHKITKRGQNVTFRCDPISEHNRLYWYRQTLGQGPEFLTYFQNEAQLEKSRLLSDRFSAERPKGSFSTLEIQRTEQGDSAMYLCASSLTGSWVNTEAFFGQGTRLTVV.

The rearrangement links TRBV2 to TRBJ2-7; possibly TRBD2 for D (6 bases). Germline CDR1 and CDR2: SNHLY and FYNNEI. V was pared by 6 bases and J by 3 bases, with 15 bases between. CDR3 size: 14 residues. CDR3 residues: CASRGLEGSYEQYV. DNA for the CDR3: TGTGCCAGCAGGGGGCTGGAGGGCAGCTACGAGCAGTACGTC.

The V gene is TRBV11-3, the J gene TRBJ1-1, with D tentatively TRBD1 (6 bases). Trimming cost V 5 bases and J 5 bases, with 18 bases left between them. The CDR3 spans 15 residues. Germline V gives CDR1 SGHNT, CDR2 YENEEA. This chain's CDR3 is CASSTQGFSGTEAFF. The CDR3 nucleotides read TGTGCCAGCAGCACCCAGGGGTTTTCGGGGACTGAAGCTTTCTTT.

V usage is TRBV3-1 (or the pseudogene TRBV3-2) and J usage is TRBJ1-5; D gene unclear. The CDR3 spans 16 residues. V was pared by 2 bases and J by 6 bases, with 17 bases between. The germline gives CDR1 LGHDT, CDR2 YNNKEL (reference sequence). The CDR3 DNA follows: TGTGCCAGCAGCCAAAGTGGGAAGGAGCGGAGTCAGCCCCAGCATTTT. This sequence encodes CASSQSGKERSQPQHF.

The chain combines TRBV29-1 with TRBJ1-2, with 7 bases identical to TRBD1. The germline V gene has CDR1 SQVTM and CDR2 ANQGSEA. CDR3 length: 13 residues. The V and J ends lost 4 bases and 2 bases, in that order; junction bases with no gene match: 4. CDR3 DNA: TGCAGCGTTGGACAGGGTTGGAACTATGGCTACACCTTC. Translating gives CSVGQGWNYGYTF.

The chain employs TRBV4-1 and TRBJ2-1; 8 bases align to TRBD2. V was pared by 1 base and J by 8 bases, with 4 bases of the junction left unmatched. The CDR3 is made up of 14 amino acids. Per germline, CDR1 MGHRA and CDR2 YSYEKL. CDR3 residues: CASSQVSGIDEQFF. The DNA of the CDR3 is TGCGCCAGCAGCCAAGTTAGCGGGATCGATGAGCAGTTCTTC.

The J gene is TRBJ1-2, the V gene TRBV2; 7 positions agree with TRBD1. CDR3 size: 12 residues. CDR1 is SNHLY and CDR2 is FYNNEI in the germline V gene. In nucleotides, the CDR3 is TGTGGCACAGAGACAGGGATCGGTGGCTACACCTTC. This gives the protein CGTETGIGGYTF.

The DNA for the CDR3 is TGCGCCAGCAGCAGAGGACAGGAGAACTATGGCTACACCTTC. It yields the protein CASSRGQENYGYTF. The J gene is TRBJ1-2, the V gene TRBV5-1; 7 positions match TRBD1. CDR3 length: 14 amino acids. Per germline, CDR1 SGHRS and CDR2 YFSETQ. The V segment lost 4 bases and the J segment 2 bases; nucleotides outside the gene matches: 5.

This clone has a handful of counts. This chain uses TRBV7-9 with TRBJ2-2, with 9 bases that match TRBD2. CDR3 size: 16 residues. Per the germline V gene, CDR1 is SEHNR and CDR2 is FQNEAQ (reference sequence). V lost 5 bases to trimming and J lost 1 base; unmatched junction nucleotides: 5. The DNA of the CDR3 is TGTGCCAGCAGCAGAGGGACTAGCAAGAACACCGGGGAGCTGTTTTTT. It codes for CASSRGTSKNTGELFF. The full variable domain, with the rest looked up from reference TRBV7-9 and TRBJ2-2, is DTGVSQNPRHKITKRGQNVTFRCDPISEHNRLYWYRQTLGQGPEFLTYFQNEAQLEKSRLLSDRFSAERPKGSFSTLEIQRTEQGDSAMYLCASSRGTSKNTGELFFGEGSRLTVL.

The J gene is TRBJ2-3, the V gene TRBV13; 11 nucleotides match TRBD2. The CDR3 runs 16 residues. The trim removed 0 bases at V and 4 bases at J, leaving 3 bases unmatched. Looked up from germline, CDR1 is PRHDT and CDR2 is FYEKMQ (reference sequence). CDR3 sequence: CASSLGPSGGSDTQYF. The CDR3 nucleotides read TGTGCCAGCAGCTTAGGCCCTAGCGGGGGGTCAGATACGCAGTATTTT.

This chain uses TRBV11-2 with TRBJ1-4; D is uncertain. The CDR3 spans 15 residues. CDR1 SGHAT and CDR2 FQNNGV come from the germline V gene. V shed 5 bases and J shed 0 bases, with 10 bases lying between them. CDR3 sequence (DNA): TGTGCCAGCAGCCGAACCCGAGCAACTAATGAAAAACTGTTTTTT. Protein: CASSRTRATNEKLFF.

The chain carries TRBV14 and TRBJ1-2; D gene unclear. The germline CDR1 and CDR2 sequences are SGHDN and FVKESK. The CDR3 has 15 amino acids. V was trimmed by 0 bases and J by 4 bases, leaving 12 bases between them. The CDR3 region is CASSQDWRPAYGYTF. The CDR3 nucleotides are TGTGCCAGCAGCCAAGATTGGCGGCCTGCCTATGGCTACACCTTC. Full variable domain (rest looked up from reference TRBV14 and TRBJ1-2): EAGVTQFPSHSVIEKGQTVTLRCDPISGHDNLYWYRRVMGKEIKFLLHFVKESKQDESGMPNNRFLAERTGGTYSTLKVQPAELEDSGVYFCASSQDWRPAYGYTFGSGTRLTVV.

The chain employs TRBV14 and TRBJ1-5; TRBD1 aligns across 8 bases. The germline V gene has CDR1 SGHDN and CDR2 FVKESK. This CDR3 has 16 residues. V gave up 4 bases and J gave up 0 bases; unmatched junction bases: 5. CDR3 sequence: CASSLRTGYSNQPQHF. For the CDR3, the DNA is TGTGCCAGCAGCCTACGGACAGGGTATAGCAATCAGCCCCAGCATTTT.

J is TRBJ2-3 and V is TRBV3-1 (or the pseudogene TRBV3-2); D perhaps matches TRBD2 (5 bases). Germline CDR1 and CDR2: LGHDT and YNNKEL (reference sequence). Trimming took 0 bases from V and 6 from J, leaving 10 bases between them. This CDR3 spans 14 amino acids. CDR3 sequence (DNA): TGTGCCAGCAGCCAAGATCCCGGCGGGGATACGCAGTATTTT. Residues: CASSQDPGGDTQYF.

The chain links TRBV28 to TRBJ1-1; D remains ambiguous. This CDR3 contains 13 residues. The germline gives CDR1 MDHEN, CDR2 SYDVKM. V lost 5 bases to trimming and J lost 3 bases, with 10 bases between them. CDR3: CASSDTRYTEAFF. The CDR3 DNA reads as TGTGCCAGCAGTGATACGAGGTACACTGAAGCTTTCTTT.

The chain combines TRBV27 with TRBJ1-1; 9 bases match TRBD1. V lost 8 bases, J lost 0 bases, and 10 bases stayed unmatched. The length of the CDR3 is 16 residues. Germline CDR1 MNHEY, CDR2 SMNVEV (reference sequence). DNA for the CDR3: TGTGCCAGCCGATCCGGGACAGGGCCGTTGAACACTGAAGCTTTCTTT. Its translation: CASRSGTGPLNTEAFF.